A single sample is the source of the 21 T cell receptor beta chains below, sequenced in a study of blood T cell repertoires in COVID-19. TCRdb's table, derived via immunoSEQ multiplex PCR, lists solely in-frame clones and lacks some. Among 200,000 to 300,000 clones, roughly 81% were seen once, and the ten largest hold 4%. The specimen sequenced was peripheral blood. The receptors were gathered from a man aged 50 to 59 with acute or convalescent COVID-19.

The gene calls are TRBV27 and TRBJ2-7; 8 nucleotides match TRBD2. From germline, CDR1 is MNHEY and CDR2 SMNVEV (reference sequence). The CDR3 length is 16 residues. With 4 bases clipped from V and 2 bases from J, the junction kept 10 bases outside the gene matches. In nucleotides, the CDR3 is TGTGCCAGCAGTTCCTTGGTGGGCGGGGGGACCTACGAGCAGTACTTC. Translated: CASSSLVGGGTYEQYF.

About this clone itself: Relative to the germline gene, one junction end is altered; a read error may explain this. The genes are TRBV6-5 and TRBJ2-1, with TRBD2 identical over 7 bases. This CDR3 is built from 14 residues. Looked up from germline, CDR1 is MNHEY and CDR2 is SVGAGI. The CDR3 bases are TGTGCCAGCAGTGACTCGCGGGGGTACAATGAGCAGTTCTTC. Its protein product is CASSDSRGYNEQFF.

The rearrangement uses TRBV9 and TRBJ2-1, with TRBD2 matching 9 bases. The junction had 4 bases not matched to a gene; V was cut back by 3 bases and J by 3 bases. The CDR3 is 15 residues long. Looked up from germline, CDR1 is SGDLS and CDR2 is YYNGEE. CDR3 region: CASSATSGYYNEQFF. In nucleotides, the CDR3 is TGTGCCAGCAGCGCGACTAGCGGTTACTACAATGAGCAGTTCTTC. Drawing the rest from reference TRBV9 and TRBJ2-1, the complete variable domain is DSGVTQTPKHLITATGQRVTLRCSPRSGDLSVYWYQQSLDQGLQFLIQYYNGEERAKGNILERFSAQQFPDLHSELNLSSLELGDSALYFCASSATSGYYNEQFFGPGTRLTVL.

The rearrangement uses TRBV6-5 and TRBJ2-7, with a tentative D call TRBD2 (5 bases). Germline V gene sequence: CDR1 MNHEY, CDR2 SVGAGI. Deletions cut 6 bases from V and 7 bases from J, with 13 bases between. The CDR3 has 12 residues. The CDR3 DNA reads TGTGCCAGCAGCGACTATCTGTGGGAGCAGTACTTC. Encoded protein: CASSDYLWEQYF.

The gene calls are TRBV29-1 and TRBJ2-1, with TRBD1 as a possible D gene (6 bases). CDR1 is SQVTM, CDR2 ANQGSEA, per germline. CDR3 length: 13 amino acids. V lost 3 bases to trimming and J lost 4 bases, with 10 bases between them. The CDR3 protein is CSVDVDSYNEQFF. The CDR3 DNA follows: TGCAGCGTTGATGTGGACAGTTACAATGAGCAGTTCTTC.

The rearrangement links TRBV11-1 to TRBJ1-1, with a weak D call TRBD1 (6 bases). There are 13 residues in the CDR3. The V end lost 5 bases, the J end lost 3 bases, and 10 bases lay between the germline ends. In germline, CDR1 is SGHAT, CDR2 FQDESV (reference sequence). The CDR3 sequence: CASSHGGHTEAFF. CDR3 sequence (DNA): TGTGCCAGCAGCCACGGGGGGCACACTGAAGCTTTCTTT.

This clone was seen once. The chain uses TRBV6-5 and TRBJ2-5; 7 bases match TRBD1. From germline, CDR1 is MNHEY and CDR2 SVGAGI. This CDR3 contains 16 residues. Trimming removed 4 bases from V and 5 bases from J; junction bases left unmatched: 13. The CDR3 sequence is CASSFTRQGRGETQYF. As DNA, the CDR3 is TGTGCCAGCAGTTTCACCCGACAGGGTAGGGGGGAGACCCAGTACTTC.

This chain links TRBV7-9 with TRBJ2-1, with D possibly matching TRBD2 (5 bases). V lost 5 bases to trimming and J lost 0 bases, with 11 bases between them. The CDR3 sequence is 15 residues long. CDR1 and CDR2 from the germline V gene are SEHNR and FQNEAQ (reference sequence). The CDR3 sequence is CASSHRGSSYNEQFF. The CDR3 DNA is TGTGCCAGCAGCCATCGCGGGTCCTCCTACAATGAGCAGTTCTTC. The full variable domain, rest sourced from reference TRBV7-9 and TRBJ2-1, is DTGVSQNPRHKITKRGQNVTFRCDPISEHNRLYWYRQTLGQGPEFLTYFQNEAQLEKSRLLSDRFSAERPKGSFSTLEIQRTEQGDSAMYLCASSHRGSSYNEQFFGPGTRLTVL.

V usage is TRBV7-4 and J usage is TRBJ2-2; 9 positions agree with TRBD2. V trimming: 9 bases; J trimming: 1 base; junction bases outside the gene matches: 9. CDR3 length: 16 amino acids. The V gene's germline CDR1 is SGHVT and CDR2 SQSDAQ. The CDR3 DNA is TGTGCCAGTGGGGCAGCGGGAGGCCGGAACACCGGGGAGCTGTTTTTT. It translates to CASGAAGGRNTGELFF.

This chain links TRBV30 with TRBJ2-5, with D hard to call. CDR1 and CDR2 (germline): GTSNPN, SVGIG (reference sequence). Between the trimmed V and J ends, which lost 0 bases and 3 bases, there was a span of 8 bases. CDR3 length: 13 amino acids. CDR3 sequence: CAWSVIPEETQYF. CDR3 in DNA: TGTGCCTGGAGTGTAATCCCCGAAGAGACCCAGTACTTC. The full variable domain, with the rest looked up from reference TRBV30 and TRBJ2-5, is SQTIHQWPATLVQPVGSPLSLECTVEGTSNPNLYWYRQAAGRGLQLLFYSVGIGQISSEVPQNLSASRPQDRQFILSSKKLLLSDSGFYLCAWSVIPEETQYFGPGTRLLVL.

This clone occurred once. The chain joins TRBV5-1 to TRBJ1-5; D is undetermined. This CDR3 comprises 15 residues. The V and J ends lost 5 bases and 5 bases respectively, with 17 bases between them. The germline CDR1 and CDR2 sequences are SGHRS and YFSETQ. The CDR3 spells CASSSWGGPDQPQHF. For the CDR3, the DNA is TGCGCCAGCAGTTCTTGGGGAGGTCCTGATCAGCCCCAGCATTTT. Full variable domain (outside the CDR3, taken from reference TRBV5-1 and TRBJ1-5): KAGVTQTPRYLIKTRGQQVTLSCSPISGHRSVSWYQQTPGQGLQFLFEYFSETQRNKGNFPGRFSGRQFSNSRSEMNVSTLELGDSALYLCASSSWGGPDQPQHFGDGTRLSIL.

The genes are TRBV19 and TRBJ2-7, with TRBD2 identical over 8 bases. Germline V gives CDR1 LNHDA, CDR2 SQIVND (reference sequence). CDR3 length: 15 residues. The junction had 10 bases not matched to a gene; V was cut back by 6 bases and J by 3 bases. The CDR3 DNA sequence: TGTGCCAGTAGCCCGGGGGCGGGAGGAAACTACGAGCAGTACTTC. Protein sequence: CASSPGAGGNYEQYF.

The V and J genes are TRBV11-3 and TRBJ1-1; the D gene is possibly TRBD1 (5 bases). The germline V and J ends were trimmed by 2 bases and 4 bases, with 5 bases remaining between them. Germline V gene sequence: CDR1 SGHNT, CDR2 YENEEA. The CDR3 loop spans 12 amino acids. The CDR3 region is CASSLRGTEAFF. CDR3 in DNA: TGTGCCAGCAGCTTAAGGGGCACTGAAGCTTTCTTT.

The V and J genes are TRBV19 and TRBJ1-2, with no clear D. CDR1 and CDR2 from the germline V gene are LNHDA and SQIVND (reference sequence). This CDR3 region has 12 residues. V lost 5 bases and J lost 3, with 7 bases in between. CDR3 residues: CASSLAYYGYTF. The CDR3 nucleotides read TGTGCCAGTAGTTTGGCATACTATGGCTACACCTTC.

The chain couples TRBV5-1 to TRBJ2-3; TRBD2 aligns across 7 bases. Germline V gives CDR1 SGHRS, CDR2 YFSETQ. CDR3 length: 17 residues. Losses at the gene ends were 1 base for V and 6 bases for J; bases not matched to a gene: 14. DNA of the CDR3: TGCGCCAGCAGCTTGCCCGTTCTAGCGGCAGGGAGGGATACGCAGTATTTT. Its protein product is CASSLPVLAAGRDTQYF.

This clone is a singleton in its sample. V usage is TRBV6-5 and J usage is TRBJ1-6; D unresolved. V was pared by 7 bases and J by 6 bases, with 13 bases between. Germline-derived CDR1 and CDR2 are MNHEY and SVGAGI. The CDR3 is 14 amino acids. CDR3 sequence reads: CASTYDGFNSPLHF. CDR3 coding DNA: TGTGCCAGCACCTACGACGGGTTTAATTCACCCCTCCACTTT.

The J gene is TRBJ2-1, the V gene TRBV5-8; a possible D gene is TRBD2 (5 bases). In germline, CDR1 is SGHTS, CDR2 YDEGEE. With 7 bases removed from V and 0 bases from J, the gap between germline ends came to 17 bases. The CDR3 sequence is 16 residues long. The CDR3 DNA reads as TGTGCCAGCCGTTCTTCCGGGGATCGCTCCTACAATGAGCAGTTCTTC. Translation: CASRSSGDRSYNEQFF. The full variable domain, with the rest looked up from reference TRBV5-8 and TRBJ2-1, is EAGVTQSPTHLIKTRGQQATLRCSPISGHTSVYWYQQALGLGLQFLLWYDEGEERNRGNFPPRFSGRQFPNYSSELNVNALELEDSALYLCASRSSGDRSYNEQFFGPGTRLTVL.

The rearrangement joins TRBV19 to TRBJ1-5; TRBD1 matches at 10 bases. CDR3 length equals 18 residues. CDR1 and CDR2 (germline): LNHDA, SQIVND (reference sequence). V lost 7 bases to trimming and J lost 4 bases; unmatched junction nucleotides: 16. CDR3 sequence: CASKTEGTGVTNNQPQHF. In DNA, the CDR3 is TGTGCCAGTAAGACAGAGGGGACAGGGGTTACTAATAATCAGCCCCAGCATTTT.

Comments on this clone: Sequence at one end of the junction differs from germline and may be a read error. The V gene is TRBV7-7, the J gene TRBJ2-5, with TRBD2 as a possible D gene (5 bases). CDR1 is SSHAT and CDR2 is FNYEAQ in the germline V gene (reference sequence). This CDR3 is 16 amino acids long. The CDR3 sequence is CASSLALGRSRETQYF. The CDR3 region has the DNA TGTGCTAGCAGCTTAGCGCTGGGCAGGTCAAGAGAGACCCAGTACTTC.

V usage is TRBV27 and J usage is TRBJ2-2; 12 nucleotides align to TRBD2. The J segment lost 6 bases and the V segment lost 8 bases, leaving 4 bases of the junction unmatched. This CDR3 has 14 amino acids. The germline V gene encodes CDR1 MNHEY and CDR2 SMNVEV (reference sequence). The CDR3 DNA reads TGTGCCAGCGTCGGACTAGCGGGACCCGGGGAGCTGTTTTTT. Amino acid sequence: CASVGLAGPGELFF.

This chain's CDR3 is CASSGGSHEQYF. DNA of the CDR3: TGTGCCAGCAGTGGGGGGTCCCACGAGCAGTACTTC. The chain is built from TRBV12-3 or TRBV12-4 and TRBJ2-7, with D perhaps matching TRBD2 (6 bases). V shed 5 bases and J shed 5 bases, with 10 bases lying between them. The CDR3 has 12 residues.